This record concerns one T cell receptor (beta chain) sequence. This specimen belongs to a study of cytomegalovirus exposure and HLA in healthy donors. CDR1 is MNHEY, CDR2 SVGAGI, per germline. The CDR3 consists of 13 residues. Trimming cost V 6 bases and J 11 bases; bases outside gene matches: 8. 13 Jbeta primers and 60 Vbeta primers were used for the PCR. Assay used: immunoSEQ multiplex PCR; TCRdb lists only in-frame clones, some missing. The sample lists about 130,000 clones, about two thirds occurring once. The chain employs TRBV6-5 and TRBJ1-1, with 11 bases that match TRBD1. The clonotype comes from a woman between 55 and 75 years old in good health and CMV-seropositive. The sequencing sample was made of PBMCs. The CDR3 spells CASRDGDRGGAFF. The CDR3 region has the DNA TGTGCCAGCAGGGACGGGGACAGGGGGGGGGCTTTCTTT.